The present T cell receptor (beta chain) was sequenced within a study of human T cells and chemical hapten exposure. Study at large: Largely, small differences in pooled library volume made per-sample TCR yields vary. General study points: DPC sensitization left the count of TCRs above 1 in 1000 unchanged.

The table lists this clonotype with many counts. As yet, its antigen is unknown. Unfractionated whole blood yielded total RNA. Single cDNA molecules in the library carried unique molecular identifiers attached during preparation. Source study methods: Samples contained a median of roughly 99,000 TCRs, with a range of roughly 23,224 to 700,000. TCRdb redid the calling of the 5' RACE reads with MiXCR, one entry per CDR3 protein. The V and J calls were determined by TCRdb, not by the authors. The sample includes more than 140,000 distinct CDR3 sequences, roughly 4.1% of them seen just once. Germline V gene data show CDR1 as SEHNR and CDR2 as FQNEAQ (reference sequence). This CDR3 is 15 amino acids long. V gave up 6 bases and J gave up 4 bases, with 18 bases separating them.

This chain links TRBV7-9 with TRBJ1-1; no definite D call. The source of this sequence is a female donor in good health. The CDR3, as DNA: TGTGCCAGCAGACCCCCGGGCAGCTCTTTCACTGAAGCTTTCTTT. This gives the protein CASRPPGSSFTEAFF.